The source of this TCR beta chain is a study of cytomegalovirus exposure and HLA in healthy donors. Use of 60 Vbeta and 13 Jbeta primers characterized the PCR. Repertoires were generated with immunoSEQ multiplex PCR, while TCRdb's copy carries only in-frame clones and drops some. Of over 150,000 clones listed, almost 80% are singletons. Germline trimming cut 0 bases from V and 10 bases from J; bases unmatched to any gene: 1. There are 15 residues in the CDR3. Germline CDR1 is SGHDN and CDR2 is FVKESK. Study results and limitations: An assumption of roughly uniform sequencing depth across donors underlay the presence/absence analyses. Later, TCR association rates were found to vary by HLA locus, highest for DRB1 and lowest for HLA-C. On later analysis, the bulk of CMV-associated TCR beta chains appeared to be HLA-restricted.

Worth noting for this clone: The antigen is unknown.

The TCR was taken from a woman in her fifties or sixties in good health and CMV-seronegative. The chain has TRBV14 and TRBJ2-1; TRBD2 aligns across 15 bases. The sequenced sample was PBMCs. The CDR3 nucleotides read TGTGCCAGCAGCCAAGAGGGACTAGCGGGAGGCGAGCAGTTCTTC. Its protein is CASSQEGLAGGEQFF.